The entry below gives a single T cell receptor beta chain sequence along with its context. As yet, its antigen is unknown. The PCR made use of 60 Vbeta and 13 Jbeta primers. This table comes from immunoSEQ multiplex PCR, and its TCRdb copy is limited to in-frame clones, with some not included. Among 70,000 to 95,000 clones, approximately 76% were seen once, and the ten largest hold 9.5% to 13%. The data were taken from a study of cytomegalovirus exposure and HLA in healthy donors. The germline gives CDR1 SQVTM, CDR2 ANQGSEA. The CDR3 has 12 amino acids. Trimming shortened V by 6 bases and J by 4 bases, and 10 bases separated the two germline ends. Study results and caveats: Information on immune exposure was restricted to one variable (CMV serostatus). Reportedly, HLA-A and HLA-B alleles of most subjects were accurately predicted from TCR beta. Segments of the TCR beta V type were, in most cases, productive about 87% or about 30% of the time in an earlier analysis. For presence/absence analyses, sequencing depth was assumed to be roughly uniform across donors.

The genes are TRBV29-1 and TRBJ2-1; D perhaps matches TRBD1 (6 bases). Input material: PBMCs. This TCR derives from a man under 40 in good health and CMV-seropositive. The CDR3 bases are TGCAGCGTGGGGGCCTTTTACAATGAGCAGTTCTTC. This sequence encodes CSVGAFYNEQFF.